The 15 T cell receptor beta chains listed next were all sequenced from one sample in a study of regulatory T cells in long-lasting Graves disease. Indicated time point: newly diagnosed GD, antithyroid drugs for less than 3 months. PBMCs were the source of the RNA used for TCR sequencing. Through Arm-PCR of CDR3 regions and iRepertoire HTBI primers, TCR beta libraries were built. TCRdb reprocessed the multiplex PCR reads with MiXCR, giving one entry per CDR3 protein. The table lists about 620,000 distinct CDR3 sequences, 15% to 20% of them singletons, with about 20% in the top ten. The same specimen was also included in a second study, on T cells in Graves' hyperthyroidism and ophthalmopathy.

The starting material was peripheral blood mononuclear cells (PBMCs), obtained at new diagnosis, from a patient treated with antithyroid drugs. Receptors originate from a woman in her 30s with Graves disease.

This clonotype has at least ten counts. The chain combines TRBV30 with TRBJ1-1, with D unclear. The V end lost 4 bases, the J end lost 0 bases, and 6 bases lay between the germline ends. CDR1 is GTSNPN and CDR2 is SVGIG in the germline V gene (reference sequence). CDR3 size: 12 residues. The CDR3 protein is CAWTFLNTEAFF. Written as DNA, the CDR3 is TGTGCCTGGACATTCCTGAACACTGAAGCTTTCTTT. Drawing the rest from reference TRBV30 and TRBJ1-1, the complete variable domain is SQTIHQWPATLVQPVGSPLSLECTVEGTSNPNLYWYRQAAGRGLQLLFYSVGIGQISSEVPQNLSASRPQDRQFILSSKKLLLSDSGFYLCAWTFLNTEAFFGQGTRLTVV.

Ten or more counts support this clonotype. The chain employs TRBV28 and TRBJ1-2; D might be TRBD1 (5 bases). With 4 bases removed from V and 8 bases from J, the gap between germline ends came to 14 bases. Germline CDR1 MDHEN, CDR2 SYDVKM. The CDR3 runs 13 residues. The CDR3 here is CASSSFGTGGYTF. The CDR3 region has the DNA TGTGCCAGCAGTTCGTTTGGGACGGGGGGCTACACCTTC.

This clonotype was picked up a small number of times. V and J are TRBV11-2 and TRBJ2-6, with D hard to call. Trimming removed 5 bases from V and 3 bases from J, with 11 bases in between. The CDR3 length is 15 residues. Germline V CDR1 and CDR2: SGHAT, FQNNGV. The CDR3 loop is CASSAPNYGANVLTF. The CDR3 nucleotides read TGTGCCAGCAGCGCGCCCAATTATGGGGCCAACGTCCTGACTTTC.

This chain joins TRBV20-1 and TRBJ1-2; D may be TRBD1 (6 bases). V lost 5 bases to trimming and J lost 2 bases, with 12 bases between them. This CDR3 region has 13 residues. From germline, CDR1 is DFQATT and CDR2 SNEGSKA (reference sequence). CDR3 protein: CSAPVGQNYGYTF. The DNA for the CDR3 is TGCAGTGCTCCCGTAGGACAGAACTATGGCTACACCTTC.

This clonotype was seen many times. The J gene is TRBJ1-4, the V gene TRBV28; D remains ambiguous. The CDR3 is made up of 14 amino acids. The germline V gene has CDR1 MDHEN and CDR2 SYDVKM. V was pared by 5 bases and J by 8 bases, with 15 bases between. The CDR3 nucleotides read TGTGCCAGCAGTATCGGCGGGCGGTGGGAAAAACTGTTTTTT. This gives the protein CASSIGGRWEKLFF. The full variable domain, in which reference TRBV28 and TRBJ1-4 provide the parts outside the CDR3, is DVKVTQSSRYLVKRTGEKVFLECVQDMDHENMFWYRQDPGLGLRLIYFSYDVKMKEKGDIPEGYSVSREKKERFSLILESASTNQTSMYLCASSIGGRWEKLFFGSGTQLSVL.

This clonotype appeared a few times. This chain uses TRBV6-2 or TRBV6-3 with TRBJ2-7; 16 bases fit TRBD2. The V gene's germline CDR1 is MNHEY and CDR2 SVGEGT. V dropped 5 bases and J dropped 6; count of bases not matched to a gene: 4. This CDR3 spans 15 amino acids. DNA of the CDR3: TGTGCCAGCAGTCCGGGACTAGCGGGAGGGGGCGAGCAGTACTTC. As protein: CASSPGLAGGGEQYF.

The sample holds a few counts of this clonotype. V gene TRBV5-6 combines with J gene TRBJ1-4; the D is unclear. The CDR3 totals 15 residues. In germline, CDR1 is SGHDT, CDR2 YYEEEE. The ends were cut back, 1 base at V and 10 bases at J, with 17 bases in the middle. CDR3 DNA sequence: TGTGCCAGCAGCTTGCATGGGTTTCAGGAGGGAAAACTGTTTTTT. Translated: CASSLHGFQEGKLFF.

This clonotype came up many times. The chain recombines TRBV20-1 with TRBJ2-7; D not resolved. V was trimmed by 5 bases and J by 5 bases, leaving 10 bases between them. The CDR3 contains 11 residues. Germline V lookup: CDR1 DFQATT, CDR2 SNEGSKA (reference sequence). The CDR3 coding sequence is TGCAGTGCTCAACGCACGGACGAGCAGTACTTC. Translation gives CSAQRTDEQYF.

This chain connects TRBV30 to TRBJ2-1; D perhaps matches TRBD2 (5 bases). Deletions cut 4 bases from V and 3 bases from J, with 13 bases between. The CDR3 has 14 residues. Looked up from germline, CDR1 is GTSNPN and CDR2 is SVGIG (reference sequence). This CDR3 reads CAWNKLANYNEQFF. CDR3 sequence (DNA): TGTGCCTGGAACAAATTAGCGAACTACAATGAGCAGTTCTTC.

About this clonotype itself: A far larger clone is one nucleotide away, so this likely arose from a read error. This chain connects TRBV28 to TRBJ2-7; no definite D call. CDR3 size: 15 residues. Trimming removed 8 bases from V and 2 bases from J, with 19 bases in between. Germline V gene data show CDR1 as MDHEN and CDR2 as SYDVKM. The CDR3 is CASGQDRAGPYEQYF. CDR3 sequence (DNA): TGTGCCAGCGGCCAAGATCGGGCAGGACCCTACGAGCAGTACTTC.

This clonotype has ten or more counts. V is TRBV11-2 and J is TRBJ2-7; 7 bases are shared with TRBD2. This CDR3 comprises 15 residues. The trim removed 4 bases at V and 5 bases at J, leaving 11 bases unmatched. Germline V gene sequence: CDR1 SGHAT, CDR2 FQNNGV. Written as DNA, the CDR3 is TGTGCCAGCAGCTCACCGACTAGCCGGGCTGACGAGCAGTACTTC. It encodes CASSSPTSRADEQYF.

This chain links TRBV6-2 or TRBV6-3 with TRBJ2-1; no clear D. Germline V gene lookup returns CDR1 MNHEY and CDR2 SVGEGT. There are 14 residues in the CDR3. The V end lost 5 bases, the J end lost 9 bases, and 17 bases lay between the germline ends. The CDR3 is CASSRQESSSEQFF. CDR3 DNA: TGTGCCAGCAGTCGACAAGAGTCTAGTAGTGAGCAGTTCTTC.

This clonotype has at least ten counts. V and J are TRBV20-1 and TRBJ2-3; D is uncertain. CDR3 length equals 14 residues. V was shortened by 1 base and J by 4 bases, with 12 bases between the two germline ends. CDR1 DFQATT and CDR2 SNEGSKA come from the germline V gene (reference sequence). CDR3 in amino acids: CSARGSSWADTQYF. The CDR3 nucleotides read TGCAGTGCTAGAGGTTCTAGTTGGGCAGATACGCAGTATTTT.

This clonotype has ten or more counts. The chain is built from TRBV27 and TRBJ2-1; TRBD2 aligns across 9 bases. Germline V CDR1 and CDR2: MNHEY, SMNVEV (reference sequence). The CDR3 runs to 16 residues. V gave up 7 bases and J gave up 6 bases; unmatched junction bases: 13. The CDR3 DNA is TGTGCCAGCACCTCACCCACCGGCGGGAGGGCCAATGAGCAGTTCTTC. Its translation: CASTSPTGGRANEQFF.

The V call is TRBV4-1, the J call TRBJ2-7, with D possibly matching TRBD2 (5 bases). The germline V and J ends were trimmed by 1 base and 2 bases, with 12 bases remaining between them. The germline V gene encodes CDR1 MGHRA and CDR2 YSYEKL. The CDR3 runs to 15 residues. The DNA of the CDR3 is TGCGCCAGCAGCCAAGCCCCGCGGGCTACCTACGAGCAGTACTTC. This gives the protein CASSQAPRATYEQYF.